This entry lists 4 T cell receptor beta chains sequenced from one sample in a study of identical twins. TCRdb re-analysed the 5' RACE reads in MiXCR, keeping a single row per CDR3 protein. Among a few hundred thousand distinct CDR3 sequences, about 24% were seen once, and the ten largest hold 2.9%. The same specimen was also included in a second study, on T cells expressing NK-cell markers.

Sequenced input: CD4+ T cells sorted from blood. The receptors derive from a woman under 30 in good health.

This clonotype has only one observation. This chain joins TRBV4-3 and TRBJ2-1; D may be TRBD2 (5 bases). The germline V gene has CDR1 LGHNA and CDR2 YSLEER. Trimming left V 0 bases short and J 1 base short, with 10 bases between. This CDR3 has 16 residues. The CDR3 loop is CASSQEGVNSYNEQFF. DNA of the CDR3: TGCGCCAGCAGCCAAGAGGGAGTAAATTCCTACAATGAGCAGTTCTTC.

Regarding this clonotype: At one end, the junction sequence differs from germline, possibly due to a read error. The chain uses TRBV7-9 and TRBJ2-5, with a weak D call TRBD2 (6 bases). In germline, CDR1 is SEHNR, CDR2 FQNEAQ (reference sequence). The CDR3 sequence is 15 residues long. The CDR3, as DNA: TGTGCCAGCAACTTAGTGCTAGCGCTCCAAGAGACCCAGTACTTC. Translated: CASNLVLALQETQYF. Filled out from reference TRBV7-9 and TRBJ2-5, the complete variable domain reads DTGVSQNPRHKITKRGQNVTFRCDPISEHNRLYWYRQTLGQGPEFLTYFQNEAQLEKSRLLSDRFSAERPKGSFSTLEIQRTEQGDSAMYLCASNLVLALQETQYFGPGTRLLVL.

This clonotype was picked up a small number of times. This chain joins TRBV12-5 and TRBJ2-7; possible D gene TRBD2, 6 bases. The V gene lost 2 bases and the J gene lost 1 base, with 12 bases spanning the gap. Germline V gene sequence: CDR1 LGHNT, CDR2 FRNRAP. The CDR3 spans 15 residues. The CDR3 here is CASGLRFAGSYEQYF. CDR3 bases: TGTGCTAGTGGTTTGAGGTTCGCGGGGTCCTACGAGCAGTACTTC.

The sample holds many counts of this clonotype. The rearrangement links TRBV6-1 to TRBJ1-2, with 8 bases lining up with TRBD1. This CDR3 comprises 15 residues. Trimming at V came to 6 bases and at J to 6 bases, leaving 12 bases not matched to a gene. Germline V gene data show CDR1 as MNHNS and CDR2 as SASEGT. The CDR3 nucleotides read TGTGCCAGCAGACGCGGCATCACAGGGGGAAATGGCTACACCTTC. This gives the protein CASRRGITGGNGYTF.